These 23 T cell receptor beta chains came from one sample sequenced in a study of CD8+ T cells in alopecia areata. Extraction and reverse transcription of RNA yielded cDNA as the sequencing template. Produced via immunoSEQ multiplex PCR; TCRdb's table is partial and in-frame only. The sample carries 150,000 or so clones, around 47% recorded once. The specimen was CD4+ T cells sorted from blood. Source of these receptors: a human donor with alopecia areata.

The chain has TRBV29-1 and TRBJ2-1, with D possibly TRBD2 on 6 matching bases. The V end lost 4 bases, the J end lost 9 bases, and 13 bases lay between the germline ends. From germline, CDR1 is SQVTM and CDR2 ANQGSEA. This CDR3 spans 12 amino acids. CDR3 nucleotides: TGCAGCGTTGCGGGAGTCGCGCTTGAGCAGTTCTTC. Protein sequence: CSVAGVALEQFF.

This clone has a handful of counts. The chain recombines TRBV5-1 with TRBJ2-1; TRBD2 matches 9 bases. With V trimmed by 0 bases and J by 7 bases, 11 bases remained unmatched. The CDR3 spans 17 residues. From germline, CDR1 is SGHRS and CDR2 YFSETQ. The CDR3 here is CASSLAVVREGINEQFF. CDR3 in DNA: TGCGCCAGCAGCTTGGCCGTTGTGCGGGAGGGGATTAATGAGCAGTTCTTC.

This clone was counted only a few times. The chain couples TRBV7-9 to TRBJ2-7, with TRBD2 matching 11 bases. Per the germline V gene, CDR1 is SEHNR and CDR2 is FQNEAQ (reference sequence). Trimming at V came to 5 bases and at J to 2 bases, leaving 5 bases not matched to a gene. The CDR3 spans 15 residues. CDR3 amino acids: CASSLSGRGPYEQYF. DNA for the CDR3: TGTGCCAGCAGCCTTAGCGGGAGGGGCCCCTACGAGCAGTACTTC.

This chain uses TRBV30 with TRBJ1-1; D not certain. Germline V gene data show CDR1 as GTSNPN and CDR2 as SVGIG (reference sequence). The CDR3 has 12 amino acids. Trimming took off 2 bases at V and 1 base at J, with 5 bases between the two ends. CDR3 residues: CAWSSGNTEAFF. CDR3 in DNA: TGTGCCTGGAGTAGTGGGAACACTGAAGCTTTCTTT. The full variable domain, in which reference TRBV30 and TRBJ1-1 provide the parts outside the CDR3, is SQTIHQWPATLVQPVGSPLSLECTVEGTSNPNLYWYRQAAGRGLQLLFYSVGIGQISSEVPQNLSASRPQDRQFILSSKKLLLSDSGFYLCAWSSGNTEAFFGQGTRLTVV.

This clone has more than one count but fewer than ten. V and J are TRBV28 and TRBJ2-7; D possibly matches TRBD1 or TRBD2 (5 bases each). CDR3 length equals 13 residues. Germline V gene data show CDR1 as MDHEN and CDR2 as SYDVKM. V was trimmed by 0 bases and J by 2 bases, leaving 5 bases between them. CDR3 nucleotide sequence: TGTGCCAGCAGTTTATGGGGGGCCTACGAGCAGTACTTC. It codes for CASSLWGAYEQYF.

The CDR3 here is CASSMGTDTQYF. CDR3 nucleotide sequence: TGTGCCAGTAGTATGGGGACTGATACGCAGTATTTT. The chain recombines TRBV19 with TRBJ2-3; maybe TRBD2 (6 bases). The V and J ends lost 3 bases and 6 bases respectively, with 7 bases between them. The germline gives CDR1 LNHDA, CDR2 SQIVND (reference sequence). The CDR3 loop spans 12 amino acids.

This clone was observed a handful of times. This rearrangement joins TRBV9 to TRBJ2-3; TRBD2 might be the D (6 bases). This CDR3 is built from 15 residues. Germline values: CDR1 SGDLS, CDR2 YYNGEE. Trimming cost V 4 bases and J 1 base, with 13 bases left between them. CDR3 loop: CASSLGQRGTDTQYF. The DNA of the CDR3 is TGTGCCAGCAGCTTGGGGCAGCGGGGCACAGATACGCAGTATTTT. The full variable domain, rest sourced from reference TRBV9 and TRBJ2-3, is DSGVTQTPKHLITATGQRVTLRCSPRSGDLSVYWYQQSLDQGLQFLIQYYNGEERAKGNILERFSAQQFPDLHSELNLSSLELGDSALYFCASSLGQRGTDTQYFGPGTRLTVL.

The chain carries TRBV7-2 and TRBJ2-7; TRBD2 matches at 7 bases. Germline assignment: CDR1 SGHTA and CDR2 FQGNSA. The CDR3 has 16 amino acids. J was trimmed by 3 bases and V by 5 bases; bases with no gene match: 13. CDR3 residues: CASSPTRSSGIYEQYF. CDR3 bases: TGTGCCAGCAGCCCCACGCGCTCTAGCGGAATCTACGAGCAGTACTTC.

The rearrangement links TRBV4-2 to TRBJ2-5; the D gene is possibly TRBD1 (6 bases). This CDR3 spans 13 amino acids. Germline-derived CDR1 and CDR2 are LGHNA and YNFKEQ. Trimming cost V 1 base and J 5 bases, with 8 bases left between them. The CDR3 DNA is TGTGCCAGCAGCCAAGCAGGGGCCGAGACCCAGTACTTC. Protein sequence: CASSQAGAETQYF.

The gene calls are TRBV30 and TRBJ1-2, with 10 bases lining up with TRBD1. Trimming at V came to 5 bases and at J to 4 bases, leaving 7 bases not matched to a gene. Germline V gives CDR1 GTSNPN, CDR2 SVGIG (reference sequence). The CDR3 is made up of 14 amino acids. This CDR3 is CAWGRDRGLYGYTF. For the CDR3, the DNA is TGTGCCTGGGGCCGGGACAGGGGTCTCTATGGCTACACCTTC.

Only a few counts were recorded for this clone. The rearrangement links TRBV5-1 to TRBJ2-7, with TRBD1 matching over 10 bases. The CDR3 covers 16 residues. Germline V lookup: CDR1 SGHRS, CDR2 YFSETQ. Trimming at V came to 4 bases and at J to 3 bases, leaving 10 bases not matched to a gene. The CDR3 sequence is CASSKSPGQGHYEQYF. CDR3 nucleotide sequence: TGCGCCAGCAGCAAGAGCCCGGGACAGGGGCACTACGAGCAGTACTTC.

The chain combines TRBV18 with TRBJ2-7; 9 nucleotides line up with TRBD1. This CDR3 region has 15 residues. V lost 6 bases, J lost 2 bases, and 8 bases stayed unmatched. Per germline, CDR1 KGHSH and CDR2 LQKENI. The CDR3 DNA reads TGTGCCAGCTCCCCTGGGACAGGGATCCCCTACGAGCAGTACTTC. Translating gives CASSPGTGIPYEQYF.

The chain links TRBV11-2 to TRBJ2-7; D possibly corresponds to TRBD2 (6 bases). The CDR3 runs to 15 residues. The germline V gene encodes CDR1 SGHAT and CDR2 FQNNGV. V lost 5 bases, J lost 2 bases, and 16 bases lay in between. This chain's CDR3 is CASSQEDYETYEQYF. In DNA, the CDR3 is TGTGCCAGCAGCCAAGAGGACTATGAGACCTACGAGCAGTACTTC.

About this clone: The same CDR3 is also encoded by other DNA sequences in this sample. The chain couples TRBV29-1 to TRBJ1-5, with 7 bases that match TRBD1. Germline V lookup: CDR1 SQVTM, CDR2 ANQGSEA. The trim removed 6 bases at V and 2 bases at J, leaving 4 bases unmatched. The CDR3 is 13 residues long. In nucleotides, the CDR3 is TGCAGCGTCGGCGACAGGGGCAATCAGCCCCAGCATTTT. It yields the protein CSVGDRGNQPQHF.

The chain has TRBV7-3 and TRBJ2-3; 9 bases are a match to TRBD2. The CDR3 consists of 21 residues. V shed 2 bases, J shed 5 bases, and the junction held 23 bases outside the gene matches. The germline CDR1 and CDR2 sequences are SGHTA and FQGTGA. CDR3 in DNA: TGTGCCAGCAGCTTAGTCCCGCCCCTCTCTGGCGGGAGGGGACCCGGAGATACGCAGTATTTT. It codes for CASSLVPPLSGGRGPGDTQYF.

This clone turned up a few times. The chain recombines TRBV15 with TRBJ2-4, with D possibly matching TRBD2 (6 bases). This CDR3 comprises 16 residues. The germline gives CDR1 LNHNV, CDR2 YYDKDF (reference sequence). Between the trimmed V and J ends, which lost 3 bases and 3 bases, there was a span of 15 bases. CDR3 protein: CATSRRLGTHKNIQYF. In DNA form, the CDR3 reads TGTGCCACCAGCAGGAGACTCGGGACTCACAAAAACATTCAGTACTTC. The full variable domain, completed using reference TRBV15 and TRBJ2-4, is DAMVIQNPRYQVTQFGKPVTLSCSQTLNHNVMYWYQQKSSQAPKLLFHYYDKDFNNEADTPDNFQSRRPNTSFCFLDIRSPGLGDTAMYLCATSRRLGTHKNIQYFGAGTRLSVL.

The CDR3 DNA sequence: TGCGCCAACAGGATGGGACCGAAGAACACCGGGGAGCTGTTTTTT. Amino acids: CANRMGPKNTGELFF. The rearrangement links TRBV5-1 to TRBJ2-2; possibly TRBD1 or TRBD2 for D (5 bases each). V lost 9 bases to trimming and J lost 1 base, with 16 bases between them. Looked up from germline, CDR1 is SGHRS and CDR2 is YFSETQ. This CDR3 contains 15 residues.

The chain uses TRBV7-2 and TRBJ1-5, with D unclear. This CDR3 has 13 amino acids. V lost 4 bases to trimming and J lost 6 bases, with 10 bases between them. CDR1 is SGHTA and CDR2 is FQGNSA in the germline V gene. For the CDR3, the DNA is TGTGCCAGCAGCTCCCTACCGATTCAGCCCCAGCATTTT. Its translation: CASSSLPIQPQHF.

This chain connects TRBV10-3 to TRBJ2-2; 7 bases are shared with TRBD2. Germline V lookup: CDR1 ENHRY, CDR2 SYGVKD. The V gene end was trimmed by 6 bases and the J gene end by 3 bases; junction bases not matched to a gene: 1. The CDR3 spans 13 residues. The CDR3 reads CAISGLDTGELFF. For the CDR3, the DNA is TGTGCCATCAGCGGACTAGACACCGGGGAGCTGTTTTTT.

The rearrangement joins TRBV5-1 to TRBJ2-3; possible D gene TRBD2, 5 bases. V lost 1 base and J lost 0, with 12 bases in between. In germline, CDR1 is SGHRS, CDR2 YFSETQ. This CDR3 contains 16 residues. The CDR3 here is CASSLSPAVSTDTQYF. The CDR3 bases are TGCGCCAGCAGCTTGAGTCCAGCGGTGAGCACAGATACGCAGTATTTT.

The rearrangement joins TRBV27 to TRBJ2-1; the match to TRBD2 covers 11 bases. V was clipped by 8 bases and J by 10 bases; unmatched bases: 4. Looked up from germline, CDR1 is MNHEY and CDR2 is SMNVEV (reference sequence). This CDR3 region has 12 residues. CDR3 bases: TGTGCCAGCCGACTAGCGGGAACCGAGCAGTTCTTC. Protein: CASRLAGTEQFF.

The rearrangement uses TRBV5-6 and TRBJ2-3; TRBD2 agrees at 8 bases. Germline CDR1 is SGHDT and CDR2 is YYEEEE. The V segment lost 4 bases and the J segment 2 bases; nucleotides outside the gene matches: 9. The CDR3 is 16 amino acids. The CDR3 region is CASSNNGGESTDTQYF. The CDR3 coding sequence is TGTGCCAGCAGCAACAACGGGGGGGAGTCCACAGATACGCAGTATTTT.

The rearrangement links TRBV5-4 to TRBJ2-3, with a tentative D call TRBD2 (6 bases). V lost 2 bases and J lost 2, with 12 bases in between. The germline gives CDR1 SGHNT, CDR2 YYREEE (reference sequence). This CDR3 is built from 15 residues. CDR3 sequence: CASSLGLTSTDTQYF. The CDR3 nucleotides are TGTGCCAGCAGCTTAGGACTAACATCCACAGATACGCAGTATTTT.